The source of this T cell receptor (beta chain) is a study of spatial heterogeneity in lung cancer. Study details: In tumor regions TCR transcript counts correlated strongly with a matched bulk RNA-seq T cell module score.

Every molecule of TCR cDNA had its own unique molecular identifier. One entry per CDR3 protein results from TCRdb running MiXCR on the 5' RACE reads. The sample yields 20,000 to 25,000 distinct CDR3 sequences, roughly 8.6% seen once. The CDR3 covers 14 residues. Germline CDR1 is MDHEN and CDR2 is SYDVKM. J was trimmed by 4 bases and V by 4 bases; bases with no gene match: 4. Study-wide results and limits: Counts that tracked tumor mutation counts were those of expanded intratumoral alpha and beta TCRs.

There are many counts of this clonotype. The antigen is undetermined. Time point described: sample taken at primary tumor resection. There were 65 or so donors, all of them untreated patients with early-stage non-small cell lung cancer. Unsorted samples of tumor, nontumor lung or frozen PBMC had their whole RNA sequenced. This clonotype originated in a male donor with early-stage non-small cell lung cancer. This rearrangement joins TRBV28 to TRBJ1-2; 9 nucleotides agree with TRBD1. The material was lung tumor tissue, obtained at surgery. The CDR3 is CASSYTGGVYGYTF. DNA of the CDR3: TGTGCCAGCAGTTATACAGGGGGCGTCTATGGCTACACCTTC.